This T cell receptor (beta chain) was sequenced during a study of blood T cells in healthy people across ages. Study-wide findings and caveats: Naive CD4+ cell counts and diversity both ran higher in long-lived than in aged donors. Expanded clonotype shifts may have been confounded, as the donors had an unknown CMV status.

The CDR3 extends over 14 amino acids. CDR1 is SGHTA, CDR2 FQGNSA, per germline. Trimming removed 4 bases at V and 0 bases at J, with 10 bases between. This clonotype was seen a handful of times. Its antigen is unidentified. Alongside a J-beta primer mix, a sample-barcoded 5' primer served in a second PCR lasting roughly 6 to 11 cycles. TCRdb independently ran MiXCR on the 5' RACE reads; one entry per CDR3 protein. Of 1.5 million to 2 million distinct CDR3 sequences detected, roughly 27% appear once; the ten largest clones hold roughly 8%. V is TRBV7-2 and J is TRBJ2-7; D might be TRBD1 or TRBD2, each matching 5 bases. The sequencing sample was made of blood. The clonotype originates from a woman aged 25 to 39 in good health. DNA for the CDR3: TGTGCCAGCAGCTGGGACCGAAACTCCTACGAGCAGTACTTC. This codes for CASSWDRNSYEQYF.